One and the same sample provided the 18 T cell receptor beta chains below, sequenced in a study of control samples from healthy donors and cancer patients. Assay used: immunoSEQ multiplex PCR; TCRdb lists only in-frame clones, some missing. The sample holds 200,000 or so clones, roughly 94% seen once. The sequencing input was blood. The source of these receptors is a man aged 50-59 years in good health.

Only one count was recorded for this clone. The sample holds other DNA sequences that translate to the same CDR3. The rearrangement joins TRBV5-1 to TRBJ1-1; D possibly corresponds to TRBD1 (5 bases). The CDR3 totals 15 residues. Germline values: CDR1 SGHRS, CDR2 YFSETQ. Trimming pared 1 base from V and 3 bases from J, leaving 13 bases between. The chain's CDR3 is CASSLYPGGDTEAFF. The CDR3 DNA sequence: TGCGCCAGCAGCTTGTACCCCGGAGGGGACACTGAAGCTTTCTTT.

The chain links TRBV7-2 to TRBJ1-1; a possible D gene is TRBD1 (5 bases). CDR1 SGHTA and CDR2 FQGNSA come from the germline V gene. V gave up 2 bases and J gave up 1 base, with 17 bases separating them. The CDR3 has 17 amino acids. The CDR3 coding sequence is TGTGCCAGCAGCTTAATTTACGGGGCTACGTGGAACACTGAAGCTTTCTTT. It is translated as CASSLIYGATWNTEAFF.

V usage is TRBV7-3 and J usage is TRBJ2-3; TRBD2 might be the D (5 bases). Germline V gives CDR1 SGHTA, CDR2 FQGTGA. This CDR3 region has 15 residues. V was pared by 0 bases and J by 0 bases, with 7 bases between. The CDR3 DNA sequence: TGTGCCAGCAGCTTAACGACGGGGAGCACAGATACGCAGTATTTT. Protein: CASSLTTGSTDTQYF.

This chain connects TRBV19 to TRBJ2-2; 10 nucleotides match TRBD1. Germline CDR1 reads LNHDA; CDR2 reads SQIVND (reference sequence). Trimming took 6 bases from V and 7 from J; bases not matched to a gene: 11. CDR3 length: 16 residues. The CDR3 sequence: CASSTLGTGVDGELFF. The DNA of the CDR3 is TGTGCCAGTAGCACCTTAGGGACAGGGGTGGACGGGGAGCTGTTTTTT. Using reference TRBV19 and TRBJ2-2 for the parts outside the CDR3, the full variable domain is DGGITQSPKYLFRKEGQNVTLSCEQNLNHDAMYWYRQDPGQGLRLIYYSQIVNDFQKGDIAEGYSVSREKKESFPLTVTSAQKNPTAFYLCASSTLGTGVDGELFFGEGSRLTVL.

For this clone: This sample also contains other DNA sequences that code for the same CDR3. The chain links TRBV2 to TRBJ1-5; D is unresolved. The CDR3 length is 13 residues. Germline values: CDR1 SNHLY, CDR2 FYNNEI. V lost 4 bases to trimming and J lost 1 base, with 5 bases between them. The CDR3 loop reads CASSADSNQPQHF. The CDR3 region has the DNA TGTGCCAGCAGTGCGGACAGCAATCAGCCCCAGCATTTT.

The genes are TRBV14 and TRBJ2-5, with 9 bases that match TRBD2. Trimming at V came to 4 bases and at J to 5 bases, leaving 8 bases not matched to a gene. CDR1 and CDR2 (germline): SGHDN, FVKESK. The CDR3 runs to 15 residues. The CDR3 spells CASSRSTSGGETQYF. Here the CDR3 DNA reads TGTGCCAGCAGCCGGTCGACTAGCGGTGGGGAGACCCAGTACTTC.

The CDR3 here is CASSQFTGVTEAFF. The CDR3 DNA is TGTGCCAGCAGCCAATTTACAGGGGTCACTGAAGCTTTCTTT. The V and J genes are TRBV16 and TRBJ1-1, with TRBD1 matching over 7 bases. Germline CDR1 is KGHSY and CDR2 is FQNENV. The CDR3 totals 14 residues. Trimming removed 1 base from V and 4 bases from J; junction bases left unmatched: 3.

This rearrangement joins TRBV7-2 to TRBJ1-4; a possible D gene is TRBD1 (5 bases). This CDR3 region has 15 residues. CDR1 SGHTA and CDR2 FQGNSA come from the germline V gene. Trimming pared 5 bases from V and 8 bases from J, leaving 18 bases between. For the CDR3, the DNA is TGTGCCAGCAGCGATCTGGGACGGACGGGGGAAAAACTGTTTTTT. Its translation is CASSDLGRTGEKLFF.

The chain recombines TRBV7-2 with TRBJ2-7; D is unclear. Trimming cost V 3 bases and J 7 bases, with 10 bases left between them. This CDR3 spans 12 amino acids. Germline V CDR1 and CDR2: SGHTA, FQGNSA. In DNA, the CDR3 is TGTGCCAGCAGCTTGGAGAGTTCGGAGCAGTACTTC. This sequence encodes CASSLESSEQYF.

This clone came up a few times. The CDR3 sequence: CASSYLGQYNSPLHF. The CDR3 nucleotides are TGTGCCAGCAGCTATCTAGGACAATATAATTCACCCCTCCACTTT. This chain joins TRBV7-9 and TRBJ1-6; D is perhaps TRBD1 (5 bases). Germline values: CDR1 SEHNR, CDR2 FQNEAQ (reference sequence). CDR3 size: 15 residues. V shed 4 bases and J shed 4 bases, with 11 bases lying between them.

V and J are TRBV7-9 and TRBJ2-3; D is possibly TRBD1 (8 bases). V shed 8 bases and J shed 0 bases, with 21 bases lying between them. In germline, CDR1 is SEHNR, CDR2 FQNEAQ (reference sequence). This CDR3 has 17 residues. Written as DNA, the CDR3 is TGTGCCAGCCGGCCAATGACAGGGGACTATAGCACAGATACGCAGTATTTT. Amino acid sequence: CASRPMTGDYSTDTQYF.

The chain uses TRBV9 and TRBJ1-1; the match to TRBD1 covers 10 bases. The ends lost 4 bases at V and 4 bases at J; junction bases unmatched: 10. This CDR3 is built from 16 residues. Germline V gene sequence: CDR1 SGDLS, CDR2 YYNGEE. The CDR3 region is CASSPRDRGWGTEAFF. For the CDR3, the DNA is TGTGCCAGCAGCCCCCGGGACAGGGGCTGGGGCACTGAAGCTTTCTTT.

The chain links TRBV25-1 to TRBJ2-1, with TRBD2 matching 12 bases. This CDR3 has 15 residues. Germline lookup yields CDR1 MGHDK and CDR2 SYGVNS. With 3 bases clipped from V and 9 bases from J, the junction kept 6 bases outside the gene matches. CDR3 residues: CASSEGGLAGPEQFF. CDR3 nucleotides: TGTGCCAGCAGTGAGGGGGGACTAGCGGGCCCTGAGCAGTTCTTC.

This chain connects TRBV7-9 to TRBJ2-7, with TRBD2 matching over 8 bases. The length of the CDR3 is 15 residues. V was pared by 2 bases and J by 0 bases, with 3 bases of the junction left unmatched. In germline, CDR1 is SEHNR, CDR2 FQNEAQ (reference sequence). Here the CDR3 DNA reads TGTGCCAGCAGCTTATTTAGCGGGGCCTCCTACGAGCAGTACTTC. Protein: CASSLFSGASYEQYF.

The CDR3 nucleotides read TGTGCCAGCAGTCTCGGGAACTATGGACAGGGGGAAGGCTACACCTTC. Its translation: CASSLGNYGQGEGYTF. The V and J genes are TRBV28 and TRBJ1-2; TRBD1 aligns across 10 bases. The CDR3 length is 16 residues. V trimming: 5 bases; J trimming: 8 bases; junction bases outside the gene matches: 14. Germline CDR1 reads MDHEN; CDR2 reads SYDVKM.

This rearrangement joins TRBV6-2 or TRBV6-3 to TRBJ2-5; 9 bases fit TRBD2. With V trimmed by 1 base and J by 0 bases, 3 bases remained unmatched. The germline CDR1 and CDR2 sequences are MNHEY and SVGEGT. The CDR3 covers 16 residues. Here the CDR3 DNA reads TGTGCCAGCAGTTACTTGGCTAGCGGGGACCAAGAGACCCAGTACTTC. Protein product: CASSYLASGDQETQYF.

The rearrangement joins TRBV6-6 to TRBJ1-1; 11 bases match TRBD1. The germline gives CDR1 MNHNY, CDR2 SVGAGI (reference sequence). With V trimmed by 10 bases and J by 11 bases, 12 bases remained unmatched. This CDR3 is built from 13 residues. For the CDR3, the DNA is TGTGCCACAAAGGGACAGGGGGACTTCGGGGCTTTCTTT. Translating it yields CATKGQGDFGAFF.

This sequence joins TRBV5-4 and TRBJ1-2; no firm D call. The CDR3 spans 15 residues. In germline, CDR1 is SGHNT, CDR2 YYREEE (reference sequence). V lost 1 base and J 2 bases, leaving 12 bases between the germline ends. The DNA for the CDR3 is TGTGCCAGCAGCTTGATGGAAAGCTTCAACTATGGCTACACCTTC. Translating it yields CASSLMESFNYGYTF.